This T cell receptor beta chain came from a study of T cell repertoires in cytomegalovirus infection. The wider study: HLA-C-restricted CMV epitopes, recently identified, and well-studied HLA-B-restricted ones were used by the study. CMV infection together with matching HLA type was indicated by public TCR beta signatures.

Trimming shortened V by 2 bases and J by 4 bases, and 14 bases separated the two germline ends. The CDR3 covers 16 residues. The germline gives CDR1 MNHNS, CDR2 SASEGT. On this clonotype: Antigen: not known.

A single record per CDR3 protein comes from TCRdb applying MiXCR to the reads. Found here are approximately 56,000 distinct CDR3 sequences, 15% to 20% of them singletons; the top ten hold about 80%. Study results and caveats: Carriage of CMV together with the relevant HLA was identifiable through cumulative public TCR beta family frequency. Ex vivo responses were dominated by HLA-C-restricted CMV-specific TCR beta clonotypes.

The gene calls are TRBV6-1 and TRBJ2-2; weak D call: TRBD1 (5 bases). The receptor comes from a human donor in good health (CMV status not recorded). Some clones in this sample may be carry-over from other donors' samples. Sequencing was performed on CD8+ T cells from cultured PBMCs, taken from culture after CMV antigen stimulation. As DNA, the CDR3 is TGTGCCAGCAGTGAACGTAGGGGAAGTTCCACCGGGGAGCTGTTTTTT. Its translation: CASSERRGSSTGELFF.